What follows is one T cell receptor (beta chain) and its context. The antigen remains undetermined. Primers used in a second PCR of roughly 6 to 11 cycles were a sample-barcoded 5' primer and a J-beta primer mix. Each of the cDNA molecules was tagged by a template-switch adaptor with 12 random nucleotides. TCRdb re-analysed the 5' RACE reads in MiXCR, keeping a single row per CDR3 protein. The sample yields more than 650,000 distinct CDR3 sequences, around a fifth seen once. The source of the sample is a study of blood T cells in healthy people across ages. Study-level background: About one barcoded beta molecule per two T cells was the capture yield of template switching. General observations from the study: A greater number of naive CD4+ cells and higher diversity distinguished long-lived donors from aged donors.

Germline V lookup: CDR1 SGHAT, CDR2 FQNNGV. The ends lost 3 bases at V and 4 bases at J; junction bases unmatched: 9. The CDR3 is 16 residues long. Each sample provided at least 5 micrograms of extracted total RNA. The rearrangement uses TRBV11-2 and TRBJ2-1, with 7 positions matching TRBD2. Sequenced material: blood. The TCR comes from a man between 65 and 85 years old in good health. The CDR3 region has the DNA TGTGCCAGCAGCTTCTTACTTGGGGGGGGATACAATGAGCAGTTCTTC. Residues: CASSFLLGGGYNEQFF.